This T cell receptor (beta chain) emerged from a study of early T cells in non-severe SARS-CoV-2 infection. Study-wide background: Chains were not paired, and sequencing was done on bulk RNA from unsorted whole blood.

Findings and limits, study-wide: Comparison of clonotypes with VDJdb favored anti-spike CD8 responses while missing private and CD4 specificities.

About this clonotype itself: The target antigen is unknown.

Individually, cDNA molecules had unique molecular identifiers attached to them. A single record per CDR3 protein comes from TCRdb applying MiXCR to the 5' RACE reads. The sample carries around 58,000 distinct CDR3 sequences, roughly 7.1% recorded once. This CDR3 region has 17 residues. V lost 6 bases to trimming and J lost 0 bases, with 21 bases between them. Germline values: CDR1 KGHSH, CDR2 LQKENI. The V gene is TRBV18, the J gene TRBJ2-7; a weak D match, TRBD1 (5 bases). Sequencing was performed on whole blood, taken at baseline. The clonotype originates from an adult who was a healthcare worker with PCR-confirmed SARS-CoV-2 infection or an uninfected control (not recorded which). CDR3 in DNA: TGTGCCAGCTCTCAGAATCCAGGGTCGCGGTACTCCTACGAGCAGTACTTC. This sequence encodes CASSQNPGSRYSYEQYF.